The 13 T cell receptor beta chains listed next were all sequenced from one sample in a study of cytomegalovirus exposure and HLA in healthy donors. Use of 60 Vbeta and 13 Jbeta primers characterized the PCR. Profiled with immunoSEQ multiplex PCR; TCRdb holds only in-frame clones, not every one. The sample yields around 92,000 clones, 70% to 80% seen once. Material: PBMCs. Receptor source: a man in his sixties in good health and CMV-seropositive.

The chain uses TRBV11-2 and TRBJ1-2, with D tentatively TRBD1 (6 bases). The CDR3 has 15 amino acids. V lost 0 bases and J 8 bases, leaving 16 bases between the germline ends. The germline gives CDR1 SGHAT, CDR2 FQNNGV. CDR3 in amino acids: CASSLEHRVVEGYTF. In DNA, the CDR3 is TGTGCCAGCAGCTTAGAACACAGGGTTGTGGAAGGCTACACCTTC.

The rearrangement uses TRBV23-1 and TRBJ2-7; 9 bases fit TRBD1. TRBV23-1 is an ORF; its function is uncertain. The CDR3 runs to 18 residues. Trimming at V came to 7 bases and at J to 2 bases, leaving 18 bases not matched to a gene. Here the CDR3 reads CASTHPGGVHRGPYEQYF. In nucleotides, the CDR3 is TGCGCCAGCACCCACCCCGGAGGGGTACACAGGGGGCCCTACGAGCAGTACTTC.

V gene TRBV5-1 combines with J gene TRBJ1-2; TRBD1 might be the D (5 bases). V lost 0 bases to trimming and J lost 5 bases, with 5 bases between them. The germline V gene has CDR1 SGHRS and CDR2 YFSETQ. The CDR3 covers 12 residues. CDR3 sequence (DNA): TGCGCCAGCAGCTTGGGACAGTATGGCTACACCTTC. Translation gives CASSLGQYGYTF.

The chain uses TRBV9 and TRBJ2-3; 7 bases line up with TRBD2. Germline-derived CDR1 and CDR2 are SGDLS and YYNGEE. The CDR3 loop spans 14 amino acids. V lost 2 bases and J lost 3; bases outside the gene matches: 3. CDR3 sequence: CASSVGGMTDTQYF. CDR3 nucleotide sequence: TGTGCCAGCAGCGTCGGGGGGATGACAGATACGCAGTATTTT. Variable domain in full (rest from reference TRBV9 and TRBJ2-3): DSGVTQTPKHLITATGQRVTLRCSPRSGDLSVYWYQQSLDQGLQFLIQYYNGEERAKGNILERFSAQQFPDLHSELNLSSLELGDSALYFCASSVGGMTDTQYFGPGTRLTVL.

The V gene is TRBV18, the J gene TRBJ1-1, with 8 bases fitting TRBD1. After removal of 2 bases from V and 4 bases from J, the junction contained 0 bases not matched to a gene. There are 13 residues in the CDR3. Germline V gene lookup returns CDR1 KGHSH and CDR2 LQKENI. In nucleotides, the CDR3 is TGTGCCAGCTCACCAGGACAGGGCACTGAAGCTTTCTTT. Translated, it gives CASSPGQGTEAFF. The whole variable domain, remainder taken from reference TRBV18 and TRBJ1-1, is NAGVMQNPRHLVRRRGQEARLRCSPMKGHSHVYWYRQLPEEGLKFMVYLQKENIIDESGMPKERFSAEFPKEGPSILRIQQVVRGDSAAYFCASSPGQGTEAFFGQGTRLTVV.

The genes are TRBV19 and TRBJ1-1, with unresolved D. Germline CDR1 is LNHDA and CDR2 is SQIVND (reference sequence). The CDR3 covers 13 residues. CDR3 amino acids: CVSQVRGNTEAFF. The CDR3 region has the DNA TGTGTCTCACAAGTCCGAGGTAACACTGAAGCTTTCTTT.

This chain connects TRBV6-1 to TRBJ1-6; no reliable D call. Germline CDR1 MNHNS, CDR2 SASEGT. V lost 0 bases to trimming and J lost 0 bases, with 9 bases between them. The CDR3 is made up of 17 amino acids. Here the CDR3 DNA reads TGTGCCAGCAGTGAAGCAGCGGGTAGCTCCTATAATTCACCCCTCCACTTT. Translation: CASSEAAGSSYNSPLHF.

This clone was found a few times. Other DNA sequences in the sample encode the same CDR3. The chain carries TRBV2 and TRBJ1-2, with 11 bases matching TRBD1. This CDR3 has 14 amino acids. V lost 4 bases to trimming and J lost 4 bases; unmatched junction nucleotides: 2. Germline-derived CDR1 and CDR2 are SNHLY and FYNNEI. CDR3: CASSGTGGIYGYTF. The CDR3 region has the DNA TGTGCCAGCAGTGGGACAGGGGGCATCTATGGCTACACCTTC.

DNA for the CDR3: TGCAGCTTCCTAGCGGGAGGAGAGACCCAGTACTTC. Amino acids: CSFLAGGETQYF. The chain uses TRBV29-1 and TRBJ2-5; 11 bases fit TRBD2. Unmatched junction bases numbered 3, after V lost 8 bases and J lost 4 bases. The CDR3 spans 12 residues. CDR1 is SQVTM, CDR2 ANQGSEA, per germline.

This clone was counted a few times. This chain joins TRBV15 and TRBJ1-1; D is ambiguous. CDR1 and CDR2 from the germline V gene are LNHNV and YYDKDF (reference sequence). The V gene lost 1 base and the J gene lost 0 bases, with 6 bases spanning the gap. This CDR3 contains 14 residues. CDR3 residues: CATSRVSVNTEAFF. For the CDR3, the DNA is TGTGCCACCAGCAGAGTTAGTGTGAACACTGAAGCTTTCTTT. Full variable domain (rest looked up from reference TRBV15 and TRBJ1-1): DAMVIQNPRYQVTQFGKPVTLSCSQTLNHNVMYWYQQKSSQAPKLLFHYYDKDFNNEADTPDNFQSRRPNTSFCFLDIRSPGLGDTAMYLCATSRVSVNTEAFFGQGTRLTVV.

This chain uses TRBV28 with TRBJ2-3; 9 bases are shared with TRBD1. V lost 6 bases, J lost 4 bases, and 8 bases stayed unmatched. The CDR3 spans 15 residues. Germline loops: CDR1 MDHEN, CDR2 SYDVKM. The CDR3 DNA is TGTGCCAGCAGCTCCCCCGGGACAGGGCCAGATACGCAGTATTTT. Translation gives CASSSPGTGPDTQYF.

The CDR3 nucleotides read TGTGCCAGCAGTAGTGAACTAGCGGGGACCTATGAGCAGTTCTTC. Its protein product is CASSSELAGTYEQFF. The rearrangement links TRBV6-1 to TRBJ2-1; 10 positions agree with TRBD2. The germline V gene has CDR1 MNHNS and CDR2 SASEGT. The length of the CDR3 is 15 residues. J was trimmed by 8 bases and V by 5 bases; bases with no gene match: 9.

The gene calls are TRBV5-4 and TRBJ2-1; tentatively, D is TRBD1 (6 bases). With 1 base removed from V and 4 bases from J, the gap between germline ends came to 18 bases. The CDR3 totals 17 residues. Germline-derived CDR1 and CDR2 are SGHNT and YYREEE (reference sequence). The CDR3 here is CASSLFSGTLPYNEQFF. The DNA for the CDR3 is TGTGCCAGCAGCTTGTTTTCCGGGACACTACCTTACAATGAGCAGTTCTTC.